This is a list of T cell receptor beta chains from one sample in a study of T cell changes during pregnancy in multiple sclerosis. Assay used: immunoSEQ multiplex PCR; TCRdb lists only in-frame clones, some missing. The sample yields under 40,000 clones, around 90% seen once. The sequences come from CD4+ T cells from peripheral blood mononuclear cells, collected in the third trimester of pregnancy. All receptors come from a female donor in good health, enrolled as a control in a pregnancy study. Both conserved end residues are part of each CDR3. The D gene is left open where the match is weak. Clone size is shown for a subset of rows, as once, few, many or a class of expanded clone.

j_gene | v_gene | abundance | d_gene | CDR3aa | CDR3nt
TRBJ2-3 | TRBV5-1 | NA | NA | CASSLLRDTQYF | TGCGCCAGCAGCTTACTTCGGGATACGCAGTATTTT
TRBJ2-3 | TRBV7-8 | NA | NA | CASSLNSPDTQYF | TGTGCCAGCAGCTTAAACAGCCCAGATACGCAGTATTTT
TRBJ2-7 | TRBV6-5 | NA | NA | CASSYQGRGYEQYF | TGTGCCAGCAGTTACCAGGGCAGGGGCTACGAGCAGTACTTC
TRBJ1-1 | TRBV30 | NA | TRBD1 | CAWSVWGQMDTEAFF | TGTGCCTGGAGTGTATGGGGACAGATGGACACTGAAGCTTTCTTT
TRBJ2-7 | TRBV5-1 | NA | TRBD2 | CASSRGLAGGPPEQYF | TGCGCCAGCAGCCGAGGACTAGCGGGAGGACCGCCCGAGCAGTACTTC
TRBJ2-1 | TRBV15 | NA | TRBD1 | CATSDRGLGNEQFF | TGTGCCACCAGCGACAGGGGGCTCGGCAATGAGCAGTTCTTC
TRBJ1-3 | TRBV6-5 | NA | NA | CASSYDRNSGNTIYF | TGTGCCAGCAGTTACGACAGGAACTCTGGAAACACCATATATTTT
TRBJ2-7 | TRBV18 | NA | NA | CASSPSPDSLSSYEQYF | TGTGCCAGCTCACCGTCCCCGGACAGCCTCTCCTCCTACGAGCAGTACTTC
TRBJ2-3 | TRBV10-3 | NA | TRBD2 | CAIRGTSGRADTQYF | TGTGCCATCAGGGGGACTAGCGGGAGAGCAGATACGCAGTATTTT
TRBJ2-1 | TRBV5-1 | NA | TRBD2 | CASSLGTSSYNEQFF | TGCGCCAGCAGCTTGGGGACTAGCTCCTACAATGAGCAGTTCTTC
TRBJ1-2 | TRBV6-6 | NA | TRBD1 | CASTLTGDYGYTF | TGTGCCAGCACTCTGACAGGGGACTATGGCTACACCTTC
TRBJ1-2 | TRBV28 | NA | TRBD1 | CASSTNRGVGYTF | TGTGCCAGCAGTACTAACAGGGGTGTTGGCTACACCTTC
TRBJ2-2 | TRBV5-1 | NA | NA | CASSLFQANTGELFF | TGCGCCAGCAGCTTGTTCCAGGCGAACACCGGGGAGCTGTTTTTT
TRBJ2-5 | TRBV6-5 | NA | TRBD1 | CASAPAGTAKETQYF | TGTGCCAGCGCACCGGCCGGGACAGCTAAAGAGACCCAGTACTTC
TRBJ1-3 | TRBV19 | once | NA | CASTRGPEENTIYF | TGTGCCAGTACGCGAGGTCCCGAAGAAAACACCATATATTTT
TRBJ1-1 | TRBV12-1 | NA | NA | CASSWTDLFVWNTEAFF | TGTGCCAGCAGCTGGACAGACCTATTTGTTTGGAACACTGAAGCTTTCTTT
TRBJ2-1 | TRBV18 | NA | TRBD1 | CASSLQGAGDEQFF | TGTGCCAGCTCCCTACAGGGGGCTGGAGATGAGCAGTTCTTC
TRBJ2-2 | TRBV6-6 | NA | NA | CASSYGSTGELFF | TGTGCCAGCAGTTACGGGAGCACCGGGGAGCTGTTTTTT
TRBJ1-4 | TRBV2 | NA | NA | CASKRAYNEKLFF | TGTGCCAGCAAGAGGGCATATAATGAAAAACTGTTTTTT
TRBJ2-6 | TRBV4-2 | NA | NA | CASSQENGGGPGANVLTF | TGTGCCAGCAGCCAAGAAAACGGAGGTGGGCCTGGGGCCAACGTCCTGACTTTC
TRBJ2-7 | TRBV5-8 | NA | NA | CASSLLGFSYEQYF | TGTGCCAGCAGCTTGTTGGGCTTCTCCTACGAGCAGTACTTC
TRBJ1-6 | TRBV7-9 | NA | NA | CASSLTGGFSYNSPLHF | TGTGCCAGCAGCTTAACGGGGGGTTTCTCCTATAATTCACCCCTCCACTTT
TRBJ1-4 | TRBV2 | NA | NA | CGSVGPVSSLGEKLFF | TGTGGCAGCGTGGGCCCGGTGTCGTCGTTAGGCGAAAAACTGTTTTTT
TRBJ2-7 | TRBV27 | NA | NA | CASSFGRDSYEQYF | TGTGCCAGCAGTTTTGGCAGGGACTCCTACGAGCAGTACTTC
TRBJ2-1 | TRBV2 | once | TRBD1 | CASRFTGENEQFF | TGTGCCAGCAGGTTTACAGGGGAGAATGAGCAGTTCTTC
TRBJ1-5 | TRBV18 | few | NA | CASSREGIQPQHF | TGTGCCAGCTCACGGGAGGGGATTCAGCCCCAGCATTTT
TRBJ2-1 | TRBV19 | once | NA | CASSIPPWTRSYNEQFF | TGTGCCAGTAGTATCCCACCCTGGACTCGATCCTACAATGAGCAGTTCTTC
TRBJ1-1 | TRBV7-2 | NA | NA | CASRTDSNTEAFF | TGTGCCAGCAGAACGGACAGTAACACTGAAGCTTTCTTT
TRBJ1-2 | TRBV7-9 | NA | TRBD1 | CASSLAINRGDYGYTF | TGTGCCAGCAGCTTAGCGATTAACAGGGGTGACTATGGCTACACCTTC
TRBJ2-7 | TRBV28 | NA | NA | CASSPSGVSSYEQYF | TGTGCCAGCAGTCCCTCAGGCGTGAGCTCCTACGAGCAGTACTTC
TRBJ1-1 | TRBV19 | NA | NA | CASSANGRALTGDTEAFF | TGTGCCAGCTCAGCAAACGGTCGGGCCCTTACAGGAGACACTGAAGCTTTCTTT
TRBJ1-5 | TRBV19 | NA | TRBD1 | CASRGDRAGNQPQHF | TGTGCCAGTAGGGGAGACAGGGCAGGGAATCAGCCCCAGCATTTT
TRBJ1-1 | TRBV5-1 | NA | NA | CASSSRGEGTEAFF | TGCGCCAGCAGCTCCAGGGGCGAGGGCACTGAAGCTTTCTTT
TRBJ2-7 | TRBV7-8 | NA | TRBD1 | CASSRQTGNYEQYF | TGTGCCAGCAGCCGTCAGACAGGGAACTACGAGCAGTACTTC
TRBJ2-1 | TRBV7-6 | NA | NA | CASSSTANPSYNEQFF | TGTGCCAGCAGCTCGACTGCCAATCCCTCCTACAATGAGCAGTTCTTC
TRBJ2-7 | TRBV28 | few | TRBD2 | CASRGSLAGVNEQYF | TGTGCCAGCAGGGGCTCGCTAGCGGGAGTAAACGAGCAGTACTTC
TRBJ1-2 | TRBV6-5 | NA | NA | CASSYTVGYGYTF | TGTGCCAGCAGTTACACAGTGGGCTATGGCTACACCTTC
TRBJ2-5 | TRBV14 | NA | TRBD1 | CASSQVLQDRGHQETQYF | TGTGCCAGCAGCCAAGTTTTACAGGACAGGGGACACCAAGAGACCCAGTACTTC
TRBJ2-3 | TRBV5-1 | NA | TRBD1 | CASSSGGPTDTQYF | TGCGCCAGCAGCTCAGGGGGTCCCACAGATACGCAGTATTTT
TRBJ2-3 | TRBV29-1 | NA | NA | CSVGEGTDTQYF | TGCAGCGTTGGGGAGGGCACAGATACGCAGTATTTT
TRBJ2-7 | TRBV6-5 | NA | TRBD1 | CASRPGQGTYEQYF | TGTGCCAGCAGGCCGGGACAGGGGACCTACGAGCAGTACTTC
TRBJ2-2 | TRBV10-3 | NA | TRBD1 | CAISEPDVGGITGELFF | TGTGCCATCAGTGAACCGGACGTAGGGGGCATCACCGGGGAGCTGTTTTTT
TRBJ1-5 | TRBV30 | once | TRBD1 | CAGAAGTGAVQPQHF | TGTGCCGGGGCCGCCGGGACAGGGGCGGTTCAGCCCCAGCATTTT
TRBJ1-6 | TRBV9 | NA | TRBD1 | CASSEGTGVRPLHF | TGTGCCAGCAGCGAAGGGACAGGGGTGAGGCCCCTCCACTTT
TRBJ2-7 | TRBV5-6 | NA | TRBD2 | CASRGVASGAYEQYF | TGTGCCAGCAGGGGCGTGGCTAGCGGGGCTTACGAGCAGTACTTC
TRBJ2-7 | TRBV5-1 | NA | NA | CASSLGLSGGEQYF | TGCGCCAGCAGCTTGGGACTGAGTGGAGGCGAGCAGTACTTC
TRBJ2-7 | TRBV6-5 | NA | NA | CASSYSGTQIYEQYF | TGTGCCAGCAGTTACTCGGGGACACAGATCTACGAGCAGTACTTC